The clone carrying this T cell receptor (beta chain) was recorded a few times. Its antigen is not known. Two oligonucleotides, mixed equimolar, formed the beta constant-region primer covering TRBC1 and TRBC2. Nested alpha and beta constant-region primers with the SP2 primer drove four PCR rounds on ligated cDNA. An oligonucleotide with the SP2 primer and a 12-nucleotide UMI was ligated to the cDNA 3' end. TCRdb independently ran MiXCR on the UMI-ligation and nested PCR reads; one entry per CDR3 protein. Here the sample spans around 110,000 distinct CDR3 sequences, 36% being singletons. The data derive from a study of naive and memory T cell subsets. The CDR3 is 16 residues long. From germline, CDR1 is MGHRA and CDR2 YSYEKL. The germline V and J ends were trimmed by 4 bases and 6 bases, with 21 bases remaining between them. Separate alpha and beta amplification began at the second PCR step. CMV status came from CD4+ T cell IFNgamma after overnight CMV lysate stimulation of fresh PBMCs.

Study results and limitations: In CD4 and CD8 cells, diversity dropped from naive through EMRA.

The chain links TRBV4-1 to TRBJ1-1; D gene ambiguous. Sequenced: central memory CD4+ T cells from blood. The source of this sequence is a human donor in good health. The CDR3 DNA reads TGCGCCAGCAGCCGAGAATTTTGGACGGGAGGCCCTGAAGCTTTCTTT. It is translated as CASSREFWTGGPEAFF.